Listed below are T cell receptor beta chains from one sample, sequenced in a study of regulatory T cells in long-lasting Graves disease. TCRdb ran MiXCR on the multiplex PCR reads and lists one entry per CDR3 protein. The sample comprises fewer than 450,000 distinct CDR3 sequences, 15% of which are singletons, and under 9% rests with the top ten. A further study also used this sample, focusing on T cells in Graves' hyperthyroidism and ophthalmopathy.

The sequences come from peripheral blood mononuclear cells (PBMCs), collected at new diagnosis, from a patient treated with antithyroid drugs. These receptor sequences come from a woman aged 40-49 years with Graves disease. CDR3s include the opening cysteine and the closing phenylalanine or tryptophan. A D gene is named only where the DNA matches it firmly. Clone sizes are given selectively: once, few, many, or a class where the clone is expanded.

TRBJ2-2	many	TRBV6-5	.	CASSYRDPSTGELFF	TGTGCCAGCAGTTACCGGGACCCGTCCACCGGGGAGCTGTTTTTT
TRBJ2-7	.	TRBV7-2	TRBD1	CASSLLVWDRASYEQYF	TGTGCCAGCAGCTTATTAGTTTGGGACAGGGCTTCCTACGAGCAGTACTTC
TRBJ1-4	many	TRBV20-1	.	CSAPGEANEKLFF	TGCAGTGCCCCAGGGGAGGCTAATGAAAAACTGTTTTTT
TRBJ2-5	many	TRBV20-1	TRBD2	CSARPGGETQYF	TGCAGTGCTAGACCGGGGGGAGAGACCCAGTACTTC
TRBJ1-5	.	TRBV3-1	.	CASSQSGTSASNQPQHF	TGTGCCAGCAGCCAATCCGGGACGTCGGCTAGCAATCAGCCCCAGCATTTT
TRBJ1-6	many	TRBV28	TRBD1	CASSLQGAGSPLHF	TGTGCCAGCAGTCTACAGGGGGCTGGTTCACCCCTCCACTTT
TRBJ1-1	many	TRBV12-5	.	CASGLWETKLGGRLTEAFF	TGTGCTAGTGGTTTGTGGGAGACCAAGCTGGGGGGAAGACTCACTGAAGCTTTCTTT
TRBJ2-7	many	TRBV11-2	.	CASSLTLRSYEQYF	TGTGCCAGCAGCCTGACCCTCAGATCCTACGAGCAGTACTTC
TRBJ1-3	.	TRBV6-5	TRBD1	CASSYGTGISGNTIYF	TGTGCCAGCAGTTACGGGACAGGAATCTCTGGAAACACCATATATTTT
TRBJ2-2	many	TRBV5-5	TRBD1	CASSVRQGNTGELFF	TGTGCCAGCAGCGTTAGACAGGGGAACACCGGGGAGCTGTTTTTT
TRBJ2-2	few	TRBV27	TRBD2	CASSPLAGLSTGELFF	TGTGCCAGCAGCCCACTAGCGGGATTGAGCACCGGGGAGCTGTTTTTT
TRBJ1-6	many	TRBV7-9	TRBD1	CASSSRQGGDSPLHF	TGTGCCAGCAGCTCCCGACAGGGGGGGGATTCACCCCTCCACTTT
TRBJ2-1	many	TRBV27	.	CASSLGLANYNEQFF	TGTGCCAGCAGTTTAGGGCTAGCGAACTACAATGAGCAGTTCTTC